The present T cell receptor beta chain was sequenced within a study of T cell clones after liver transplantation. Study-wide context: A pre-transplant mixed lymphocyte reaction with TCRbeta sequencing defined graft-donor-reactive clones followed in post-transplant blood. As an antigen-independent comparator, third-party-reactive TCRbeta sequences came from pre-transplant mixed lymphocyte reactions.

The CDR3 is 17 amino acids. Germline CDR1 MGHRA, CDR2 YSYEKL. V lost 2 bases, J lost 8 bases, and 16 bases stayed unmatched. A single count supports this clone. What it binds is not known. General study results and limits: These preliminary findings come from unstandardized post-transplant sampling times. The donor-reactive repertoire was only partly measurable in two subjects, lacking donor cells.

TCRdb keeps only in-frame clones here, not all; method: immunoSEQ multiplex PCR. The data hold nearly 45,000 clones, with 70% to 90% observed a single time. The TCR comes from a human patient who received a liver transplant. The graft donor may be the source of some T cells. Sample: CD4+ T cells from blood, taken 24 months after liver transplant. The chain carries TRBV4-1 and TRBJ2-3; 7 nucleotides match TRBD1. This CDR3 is CASSQSDDRAHRGTQYF. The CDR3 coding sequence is TGCGCCAGCAGCCAATCTGACGACAGGGCCCACCGGGGTACGCAGTATTTT.